Below, 21 T cell receptor beta chains from the same sample are listed, as sequenced in a study of regulatory T cells in long-lasting Graves disease. The time point was: persistent/refractory GD, antithyroid drugs over 5 years with positive TRAb. PBMC-derived RNA was used for the TCR library. iRepertoire HTBI primers and Arm-PCR of CDR3 regions built TCR beta libraries. TCRdb ran MiXCR on the multiplex PCR reads and lists one entry per CDR3 protein. Of 310,000 or so distinct CDR3 sequences listed, under 25% are singletons. The sample in question was peripheral blood mononuclear cells (PBMCs), obtained when the disease was refractory, from a patient treated with antithyroid drugs. The source of these receptors is a female donor with Graves disease.

This clonotype was observed at least ten times. The V call is TRBV7-9, the J call TRBJ2-5; a possible D gene is TRBD2 (6 bases). The CDR3 spans 16 residues. Trimming stripped 5 bases from V and 4 bases from J, with 20 bases between. Per the germline V gene, CDR1 is SEHNR and CDR2 is FQNEAQ (reference sequence). CDR3 sequence (DNA): TGTGCCAGCAGCCCTATTATCGCGGGATCTCTAGAGACCCAGTACTTC. Its translation is CASSPIIAGSLETQYF.

This sequence joins TRBV7-3 and TRBJ2-1; 8 nucleotides agree with TRBD2. CDR3 length: 15 amino acids. Germline lookup yields CDR1 SGHTA and CDR2 FQGTGA. Trimming cost V 4 bases and J 6 bases; bases outside gene matches: 8. CDR3 bases: TGTGCCAGCAGCTCGACAGGACTAGCTATCAATGAGCAGTTCTTC. Translating it yields CASSSTGLAINEQFF.

The rearrangement uses TRBV27 and TRBJ2-3; D uncertain. V was cut by 2 bases and J by 6 bases, with 15 bases left in between. This CDR3 has 15 amino acids. CDR1 and CDR2 from the germline V gene are MNHEY and SMNVEV (reference sequence). CDR3 DNA: TGTGCCAGCAGTTTACGGTTCTCGCTCGCCGATACGCAGTATTTT. Protein product: CASSLRFSLADTQYF.

This clonotype has a handful of counts. The V and J genes are TRBV10-3 and TRBJ1-5; 7 bases align to TRBD1. V lost 10 bases and J lost 7; bases outside the gene matches: 7. Germline CDR1 ENHRY, CDR2 SYGVKD. The CDR3 is 12 residues long. As DNA, the CDR3 is TGTGCCACCAGACAGGGAAACCAGCCCCAGCATTTT. It codes for CATRQGNQPQHF.

Many counts were recorded for this clonotype. The rearrangement joins TRBV28 to TRBJ1-2, with TRBD1 identical over 8 bases. Germline V gene sequence: CDR1 MDHEN, CDR2 SYDVKM. After removal of 4 bases from V and 4 bases from J, the junction contained 5 bases not matched to a gene. The length of the CDR3 is 14 residues. CDR3 bases: TGTGCCAGCAGTTCCCCGGGACAGGCCTATGGCTACACCTTC. Translated, it gives CASSSPGQAYGYTF.

This clonotype appeared a single time. A much larger clone sits a single nucleotide away, making a read error possible. V usage is TRBV12-3 or TRBV12-4 and J usage is TRBJ2-5; 8 bases line up with TRBD1. The CDR3 consists of 12 residues. The CDR3 DNA is TGTACCAGCAACCACAGGGGGGAGACCCAGTACTTC. Translating gives CTSNHRGETQYF.

This clonotype occurred many times. The rearrangement uses TRBV12-3 or TRBV12-4 and TRBJ2-2; no firm D call. The CDR3 covers 14 residues. V lost 6 bases and J 9 bases, leaving 17 bases between the germline ends. As DNA, the CDR3 is TGTGCCAGCAGCGACCTTTTGAGGCTTTGGGAGCTGTTTTTT. As protein: CASSDLLRLWELFF.

This clonotype showed up just a few times. In DNA, the CDR3 is TGTGCCAGCAGCTTGTATCACGAGCAGTACTTC. Protein: CASSLYHEQYF. The chain couples TRBV5-8 to TRBJ2-7; D is uncertain. CDR3 length: 11 amino acids. V lost 1 base, J lost 5 bases, and 4 bases lay in between. Germline V gene lookup returns CDR1 SGHTS and CDR2 YDEGEE.

Ten or more counts support this clonotype. The V and J genes are TRBV28 and TRBJ2-7, with D tentatively TRBD1 or TRBD2 (5 bases each). CDR3 length: 14 residues. Per the germline V gene, CDR1 is MDHEN and CDR2 is SYDVKM. V was pared by 6 bases and J by 10 bases, with 22 bases between. CDR3 loop: CASSIRDPKVKQYF. The CDR3 DNA sequence: TGTGCCAGCAGCATCCGGGACCCAAAGGTTAAACAGTACTTC.

The table lists this clonotype with a few counts. The rearrangement uses TRBV12-3 or TRBV12-4 and TRBJ1-3; 7 positions agree with TRBD1. The CDR3 is 17 amino acids. Losses at the gene ends were 4 bases for V and 2 bases for J; bases not matched to a gene: 11. In nucleotides, the CDR3 is TGTGCCAGCAGTTACCTGGGACAGATAGGGGCTGGAAACACCATATATTTT. It encodes CASSYLGQIGAGNTIYF.

V usage is TRBV5-1 and J usage is TRBJ1-2; 7 bases agree with TRBD1. The CDR3 has 14 residues. V shed 4 bases, J shed 7 bases, and the junction held 10 bases outside the gene matches. CDR1 SGHRS and CDR2 YFSETQ come from the germline V gene. The CDR3 is CASSPSTGAVGYTF. The CDR3 DNA reads TGCGCCAGCAGCCCTTCTACAGGGGCTGTTGGCTACACCTTC.

Many counts were recorded for this clonotype. The chain links TRBV2 to TRBJ1-5; D is uncertain. Germline CDR1 reads SNHLY; CDR2 reads FYNNEI. This CDR3 has 16 residues. V was shortened by 1 base and J by 7 bases, with 17 bases between the two germline ends. This chain's CDR3 is CASSEGAGNRGQPQHF. DNA for the CDR3: TGTGCCAGCAGTGAAGGAGCTGGGAACCGAGGGCAGCCCCAGCATTTT.

The genes are TRBV13 and TRBJ2-5; tentatively, D is TRBD1 or TRBD2 (6 bases each). Trimming took off 2 bases at V and 2 bases at J, with 12 bases between the two ends. The CDR3 loop spans 15 amino acids. The V gene's germline CDR1 is PRHDT and CDR2 FYEKMQ (reference sequence). CDR3 in DNA: TGTGCCAGCAGCTTATTAAGGGGGGCTCAAGAGACCCAGTACTTC. Its translation: CASSLLRGAQETQYF.

This clonotype has just a few counts. V is TRBV20-1 and J is TRBJ1-4, with D unclear. V lost 0 bases, J lost 7 bases, and 15 bases lay in between. This CDR3 comprises 15 residues. Germline assignment: CDR1 DFQATT and CDR2 SNEGSKA (reference sequence). CDR3 protein: CSARDSGVDSEKLFF. The CDR3 nucleotides are TGCAGTGCTAGAGATAGCGGGGTAGATAGTGAAAAACTGTTTTTT.

This clonotype appeared a few times. The J gene is TRBJ1-1, the V gene TRBV6-1; perhaps TRBD1 as D (5 bases). This CDR3 region has 14 residues. The germline CDR1 and CDR2 sequences are MNHNS and SASEGT. The V end lost 5 bases, the J end lost 4 bases, and 14 bases lay between the germline ends. CDR3 DNA sequence: TGTGCCAGCAGTACAAACGGAGGGGTCACTGAAGCTTTCTTT. Protein product: CASSTNGGVTEAFF.

V usage is TRBV18 and J usage is TRBJ2-7, with TRBD2 identical over 16 bases. With V trimmed by 6 bases and J by 4 bases, 12 bases remained unmatched. Germline values: CDR1 KGHSH, CDR2 LQKENI. CDR3 length: 18 amino acids. CDR3 DNA: TGTGCCAGCTCCCGAACTGCGCCGGGACTAGCGGGAGGGTACGAGCAGTACTTC. Protein: CASSRTAPGLAGGYEQYF.

The V gene is TRBV6-5, the J gene TRBJ2-5, with TRBD2 as a possible D gene (6 bases). Germline V gene data show CDR1 as MNHEY and CDR2 as SVGAGI. CDR3 length: 14 amino acids. V was pared by 3 bases and J by 5 bases, with 13 bases between. In nucleotides, the CDR3 is TGTGCCAGCAGTTATTCCGGGAGTGGGGAGACCCAGTACTTC. Its protein product is CASSYSGSGETQYF.

This clonotype was detected many times. V and J are TRBV28 and TRBJ1-5, with TRBD1 matching over 7 bases. V gave up 6 bases and J gave up 3 bases; unmatched junction bases: 5. Per germline, CDR1 MDHEN and CDR2 SYDVKM. The CDR3 totals 14 residues. CDR3 bases: TGTGCCAGCAGCGTCGGGACAGTCAATCAGCCCCAGCATTTT. Encoded protein: CASSVGTVNQPQHF.

In its sample, this clonotype was seen a few times. The chain joins TRBV30 to TRBJ1-1; no clear D gene. Trimming took off 1 base at V and 0 bases at J, with 6 bases between the two ends. The CDR3 has 13 amino acids. The V gene's germline CDR1 is GTSNPN and CDR2 SVGIG (reference sequence). The CDR3 nucleotides read TGTGCCTGGAGTGCCGAACTGAACACTGAAGCTTTCTTT. Translated, it gives CAWSAELNTEAFF.

At least ten counts were recorded for this clonotype. CDR3 in amino acids: CASSLWGWETQYF. DNA of the CDR3: TGTGCCAGCAGCTTATGGGGGTGGGAGACCCAGTACTTC. The genes are TRBV7-2 and TRBJ2-5, with D perhaps assigned TRBD1 or TRBD2 (5 bases each). The germline V gene has CDR1 SGHTA and CDR2 FQGNSA. The ends were cut back, 2 bases at V and 5 bases at J, with 9 bases in the middle. The CDR3 is 13 residues long.

The chain couples TRBV12-3 or TRBV12-4 to TRBJ2-3, with D possibly being TRBD1 or TRBD2 (6 bases each). Trimming removed 5 bases at V and 7 bases at J, with 13 bases between. The CDR3 sequence is 13 residues long. The CDR3 bases are TGTGCCAGCAGTCCGGGGGCTCGAAATACGCAGTATTTT. It codes for CASSPGARNTQYF.